Sequencing of this TCR beta chain was carried out in a study of response to subunit inactivated influenza vaccine. MiXCR, run by TCRdb on the RT-PCR reads, gives a single entry per CDR3 protein. Of 710,000 or so distinct CDR3 sequences listed, less than 20% are singletons. The CDR3 consists of 12 residues. V lost 4 bases, J lost 9 bases, and 13 bases lay in between. Germline CDR1 and CDR2: DFQATT and SNEGSKA (reference sequence). The V and J genes are TRBV20-1 and TRBJ2-1, with TRBD2 as a possible D gene (5 bases). This sequence originates from a man over 45 who received an inactivated influenza vaccine. The material sequenced was PBMCs from blood, taken 11 to 12 days after vaccination. The DNA of the CDR3 is TGCAGTGCTAAGGTCGGAGGTGGTGAGCAGTTCTTC. It encodes CSAKVGGGEQFF.